Described below is a single T cell receptor (beta chain) sequence and its context. No antigen is known for it. The data stem from a study of human T cells and chemical hapten exposure. The study, taken as a whole, reports: A positive correlation with patch test score was shown by PT1 expanded TCR counts. It was expanded TCRs that formed significantly more large CDR3 similarity clusters than controls did. Once DPC sensitization occurred, TCRs above 1 in 1000 frequency showed no change.

Time point here: patch test 2, 6 weeks after DPC sensitization. The treatment denotes: therapeutic diphenylcyclopropenone sensitization with weekly scalp DPC. TCRdb re-called the RACE reads through MiXCR, storing one row per CDR3 protein. The table has over 70,000 distinct CDR3 sequences, 11% seen once; the top ten hold about 1.4%. Trimming removed 7 bases at V and 3 bases at J, with 9 bases between. Looked up from germline, CDR1 is SQVTM and CDR2 is ANQGSEA. The CDR3 extends over 12 amino acids. The J gene is TRBJ2-2, the V gene TRBV29-1, with a weak D call TRBD2 (6 bases). This receptor was taken from a man younger than 30 with alopecia areata. Some clones in this sample may be carry-over from other donors' samples. Material: whole blood, obtained in connection with sensitization to the hapten diphenylcyclopropenone (DPC). The CDR3 DNA reads TGCAGCGAACTAGCCGACACCGGGGAGCTGTTTTTT. This gives the protein CSELADTGELFF.